This is a list of T cell receptor beta chains from one sample in a study of regulatory T cells in long-lasting Graves disease. Each CDR3 protein is one row after TCRdb ran MiXCR on the multiplex PCR reads. The table records under 300,000 distinct CDR3 sequences, around 18% of them present only once. The sample was also linked to a second study, of T cells in Graves' hyperthyroidism and ophthalmopathy.

The specimen comprised peripheral blood mononuclear cells (PBMCs), sampled at new diagnosis, from a patient treated with antithyroid drugs. The source of these receptors is a woman younger than 45 with Graves disease. Each CDR3 is given with its conserved first and last residue. D genes are given only for firm matches. Clone size, where shown, is once, few, many, or a class for clones that have expanded.

v_gene	d_gene	abundance	j_gene	CDR3nt	CDR3aa
TRBV12-3/TRBV12-4	-	-	TRBJ2-2	TGTGCCAGCACTCAGGGGGGGAGGGGCACCGGGGAGCTGTTTTTT	CASTQGGRGTGELFF
TRBV4-1	TRBD1	few	TRBJ1-1	TGCGCCAGCAGCAGGGGACAGGGGGGCACTGAAGCTTTCTTT	CASSRGQGGTEAFF
TRBV9	-	few	TRBJ2-5	TGTGCCAGCAGCGTATCGCCTAACCAAGAGACCCAGTACTTC	CASSVSPNQETQYF
TRBV6-1	TRBD1	many	TRBJ1-4	TGTGCCACCACAAGGTCCGGGACAGGGGGCGGAAAACTGTTTTTT	CATTRSGTGGGKLFF
TRBV27	-	few	TRBJ2-5	TGTGCCAGCAGTCAGGCGAAACAGGGCCCCCAAGAGACCCAGTACTTC	CASSQAKQGPQETQYF
TRBV5-6	-	many	TRBJ2-7	TGTGCCAGCAGCAAACAGGGCATCAACGAGCAGTACTTC	CASSKQGINEQYF
TRBV2	TRBD1	-	TRBJ2-2	TGTGCCAGCAGTGAAGATTCGGAAGGGGGCGACACCGGGGAGCTGTTTTTT	CASSEDSEGGDTGELFF
TRBV11-2	-	many	TRBJ2-7	TGTGCCAGCAGCTTGAAAAGCCCCTGGACCTACGAGCAGTACTTC	CASSLKSPWTYEQYF
TRBV9	-	many	TRBJ1-1	TGTGCCAGCAGCGTAGCCGAGACAGGGAACACTGAAGCTTTCTTT	CASSVAETGNTEAFF
TRBV28	-	many	TRBJ1-5	TGTGCCAGCACGAACCTCTGGGGCGGCAATCAGCCCCAGCATTTT	CASTNLWGGNQPQHF
TRBV4-1	-	many	TRBJ2-5	TGCGCCAGCAGCCAAGACGATACCTCGGGGTGGACCCAGTACTTC	CASSQDDTSGWTQYF
TRBV20-1	-	many	TRBJ1-5	TGCAGTGCTCGTTCCGGGACGGCTAACAATCAGCCCCAGCATTTT	CSARSGTANNQPQHF
TRBV6-4	-	-	TRBJ1-5	TGTGCCAGCAGTGAACAGGGTATCGGACAGCCCCAGCATTTT	CASSEQGIGQPQHF
TRBV5-6	-	many	TRBJ1-2	TGTGCCAGCACCCCTGGAGGGACTAACTATGGCTACACCTTC	CASTPGGTNYGYTF
TRBV20-1	-	many	TRBJ2-1	TGCAGTGCAACCGCTCTCAGCTCCTACAATGAGCAGTTCTTC	CSATALSSYNEQFF
TRBV5-5	TRBD1	-	TRBJ1-1	TGTGCCAGCAGCTTGGAGTACAGGGGCACTGAAGCTTTCTTT	CASSLEYRGTEAFF
TRBV4-1	-	many	TRBJ1-6	TGCGCCAGCAGCCAAGATCATGCGGGGGATGGGCATTCACCCCTCCACTTT	CASSQDHAGDGHSPLHF
TRBV7-2	-	many	TRBJ1-1	TGTGCCAGCAGCCCCTTGGACAGTCTGAACACTGAAGCTTTCTTT	CASSPLDSLNTEAFF
TRBV20-1	-	many	TRBJ1-2	TGCAGTGCTAGACAGGGCGGAGGCTACACCTTC	CSARQGGGYTF
TRBV7-9	-	many	TRBJ2-1	TGTGCCAGCAGCTTCCTGGTGGAAGGGGAGCAGTTCTTC	CASSFLVEGEQFF
TRBV10-3	-	many	TRBJ1-1	TGTGCCATCAGTTGGGGGGCGAACACTGAAGCTTTCTTT	CAISWGANTEAFF
TRBV6-1	-	-	TRBJ2-2	TGTGCGGGTTTGGACAGCAACACCGGGGAGCTGTTTTTT	CAGLDSNTGELFF